This T cell receptor (beta chain) was documented in a study of beta chain features in type 1 diabetes. Study outcomes and limitations: HLA influence on TCRB rearrangement stayed unresolved here. Individuals with type 1 diabetes displayed fewer insertions and more deletions at VDJ junctions. The study notes PCR might favor shorter templates equally in patients and controls. Sequencing from cDNA could over-represent high-TCR-expressing cells.

With 3 bases removed from V and 0 bases from J, the gap between germline ends came to 14 bases. The CDR3 is made up of 16 amino acids. Germline V gives CDR1 KGHSH, CDR2 LQKENI. For this clone: No antigen is known for it.

Reverse transcribing all isolated RNA meant expressed TCRB transcripts were sequenced. The assay was immunoSEQ multiplex PCR, and TCRdb's table has in-frame clones only and misses some. The sample contains 350,000 to 400,000 clones, less than 15% of which appear only once. The receptor's source is a woman aged 18-29 years in good health. Sequenced: naive CD4+ T cells from blood. The V call is TRBV18, the J call TRBJ2-5; possibly TRBD1 for D (6 bases). DNA for the CDR3: TGTGCCAGCTCACCCCAGGGGATTCGGTACCAAGAGACCCAGTACTTC. It specifies CASSPQGIRYQETQYF. The variable domain in full, completed from reference TRBV18 and TRBJ2-5, reads NAGVMQNPRHLVRRRGQEARLRCSPMKGHSHVYWYRQLPEEGLKFMVYLQKENIIDESGMPKERFSAEFPKEGPSILRIQQVVRGDSAAYFCASSPQGIRYQETQYFGPGTRLLVL.